A selection of T cell receptor beta chains follows, all from one sample in a study of cytomegalovirus exposure and HLA in healthy donors. Libraries were prepared by immunoSEQ multiplex PCR; TCRdb keeps only in-frame clonotypes and omits some of them. This sample yields about 97,000 clones, of which roughly 73% are seen a single time; roughly 3.5% belongs to the top ten. The sample consisted of PBMCs. The receptors were sampled from a man aged 35 to 55 in good health and CMV-seronegative. Each CDR3 is given with its conserved first and last residue. Fields, in order: J gene, CDR3 length, D gene, V gene, CDR3 protein, CDR3 DNA. The D gene is left open where the match is weak.

J gene: TRBJ2-3
CDR3 length: 16
D gene: TRBD2
V gene: TRBV5-1
CDR3 protein: CASSLGTSGTYGTQYF
CDR3 DNA: TGCGCCAGCAGCTTGGGGACTAGCGGGACATATGGTACGCAGTATTTT

J gene: TRBJ2-5
CDR3 length: 15
D gene: NA
V gene: TRBV5-1
CDR3 protein: CASSPDGQLQETQYF
CDR3 DNA: TGCGCCAGCAGCCCGGATGGACAGCTCCAAGAGACCCAGTACTTC

J gene: TRBJ1-1
CDR3 length: 15
D gene: TRBD1
V gene: TRBV7-2
CDR3 protein: CASSLEAGGVTEAFF
CDR3 DNA: TGTGCCAGCAGCTTAGAAGCAGGGGGAGTCACTGAAGCTTTCTTT

J gene: TRBJ2-7
CDR3 length: 15
D gene: NA
V gene: TRBV9
CDR3 protein: CASSVGQDGSYEQYF
CDR3 DNA: TGTGCCAGCAGCGTAGGACAGGACGGATCCTACGAGCAGTACTTC

J gene: TRBJ1-3
CDR3 length: 16
D gene: NA
V gene: TRBV4-3
CDR3 protein: CASSQVGGAPGNTIYF
CDR3 DNA: TGCGCCAGCAGCCAAGTTGGGGGGGCCCCTGGAAACACCATATATTTT

J gene: TRBJ2-3
CDR3 length: 18
D gene: TRBD2
V gene: TRBV7-6
CDR3 protein: CASSPRTSGVRGTDTQYF
CDR3 DNA: TGTGCCAGCAGCCCCCGGACTAGCGGGGTGAGAGGCACAGATACGCAGTATTTT

J gene: TRBJ2-2
CDR3 length: 15
D gene: TRBD1
V gene: TRBV28
CDR3 protein: CASSLRTGGDGELFF
CDR3 DNA: TGTGCCAGCAGTTTACGGACAGGGGGCGACGGGGAGCTGTTTTTT

J gene: TRBJ2-3
CDR3 length: 15
D gene: NA
V gene: TRBV5-1
CDR3 protein: CASSSSGAGTDTQYF
CDR3 DNA: TGCGCCAGCAGCTCATCAGGGGCGGGCACAGATACGCAGTATTTT

J gene: TRBJ1-6
CDR3 length: 16
D gene: TRBD1
V gene: TRBV5-1
CDR3 protein: CASSFQGASANSPLHF
CDR3 DNA: TGCGCCAGCAGCTTCCAGGGGGCGTCGGCTAATTCACCCCTCCACTTT

J gene: TRBJ1-5
CDR3 length: 13
D gene: NA
V gene: TRBV18
CDR3 protein: CASSPQGNQPQHF
CDR3 DNA: TGTGCCAGCTCACCACAGGGGAATCAGCCCCAGCATTTT

J gene: TRBJ2-1
CDR3 length: 15
D gene: TRBD2
V gene: TRBV2
CDR3 protein: CASKTGLAGEGEQFF
CDR3 DNA: TGTGCCAGTAAGACGGGACTAGCGGGGGAGGGTGAGCAGTTCTTC